The 22 T cell receptor beta chains below were found in one sample sequenced in a study of yellow fever vaccine responses in identical twins listed by TCRdb under 2018. Libraries were made using RT-PCR. Sequenced using an Illumina HiSeq 2500. In-frame beta chains were kept once TCRdb had trimmed the public reads at Q25 with fastp and called clones with MiXCR. CDR3 protein sequences are deduplicated, and each keeps its most common genes and DNA. The sample records under 20,000 distinct CDR3 sequences, around 72% of which are singletons. Clones ranked in the top ten supply about 2.4% of the sample. The specimen was T cells from blood (PBMCs), unsorted or a sorted subset (not recorded which), collected before or after yellow fever vaccination (not recorded which). These receptors all come from a woman younger than 35 who received the yellow fever vaccine. Donor details come from another sample of the same person, matched by shared clones.

The rearrangement joins TRBV12-3 or TRBV12-4 to TRBJ1-1; no definite D call. CDR3 length: 12 amino acids. Between the trimmed V and J ends, which lost 3 bases and 1 base, there was a span of 3 bases. CDR3 residues: CASSFSNTEAFF. In DNA form, the CDR3 reads TGTGCCAGCAGTTTTTCGAACACTGAAGCTTTCTTT.

Points on this clonotype: The junction departs from germline at one end; a sequencing error may be responsible. V is TRBV4-1 and J is TRBJ1-1, with D unclear. CDR1 and CDR2 (germline): MGHRA, YSYEKL. This CDR3 comprises 13 residues. CDR3: CASSQVVDTQAFF. DNA for the CDR3: TGCGCCAGCAGCCAAGTTGTCGACACTCAAGCTTTCTTT.

J is TRBJ2-1 and V is TRBV18; 7 bases map to TRBD2. Looked up from germline, CDR1 is KGHSH and CDR2 is LQKENI. V was clipped by 2 bases and J by 4 bases; unmatched bases: 8. This CDR3 comprises 16 residues. In DNA form, the CDR3 reads TGTGCCAGCTCACCATCGCGGGGGATTGTGTACAATGAGCAGTTCTTC. It translates to CASSPSRGIVYNEQFF.

The V and J genes are TRBV4-2 and TRBJ2-2, with D possibly being TRBD1 (5 bases). This CDR3 is built from 16 residues. Germline CDR1 is LGHNA and CDR2 is YNFKEQ. The ends were cut back, 0 bases at V and 6 bases at J, with 14 bases in the middle. This CDR3 reads CASSQDFKGVPGELFF. The CDR3 DNA follows: TGTGCCAGCAGCCAAGACTTCAAAGGGGTACCCGGGGAGCTGTTTTTT.

This clonotype was observed a single time. This chain uses TRBV18 with TRBJ2-1; D gene ambiguous. The CDR3 contains 13 residues. Germline V gene lookup returns CDR1 KGHSH and CDR2 LQKENI. The V and J ends lost 0 bases and 16 bases respectively, with 16 bases between them. In DNA form, the CDR3 reads TGTGCCAGCTCACCACCGAACGAGTCCCAGACCTTCTTC. Translating gives CASSPPNESQTFF.

This clonotype was seen once. The chain uses TRBV20-1 and TRBJ2-5, with 13 bases that match TRBD2. The CDR3 has 14 amino acids. Germline-derived CDR1 and CDR2 are DFQATT and SNEGSKA (reference sequence). Unmatched junction bases numbered 8, after V lost 8 bases and J lost 5 bases. Here the CDR3 reads CSPKMTSGGETQYF. The CDR3, as DNA: TGCAGTCCAAAAATGACTAGCGGGGGGGAGACCCAGTACTTC.

The chain links TRBV2 to TRBJ2-7; 8 bases map to TRBD1. Germline CDR1 and CDR2: SNHLY and FYNNEI. CDR3 size: 12 residues. V was clipped by 8 bases and J by 6 bases; unmatched bases: 6. The CDR3: CASGQGVIEQYF. In DNA, the CDR3 is TGTGCCAGCGGACAGGGAGTAATCGAGCAGTACTTC.

CDR3 sequence (DNA): TGTGCCAGCAGTTTAGCGGGTTTGAGCACAGATACGCAGTATTTT. Translated, it gives CASSLAGLSTDTQYF. The chain carries TRBV12-3 or TRBV12-4 and TRBJ2-3, with unresolved D. The ends were cut back, 0 bases at V and 0 bases at J, with 7 bases in the middle. This CDR3 is 15 amino acids long.

The chain uses TRBV20-1 and TRBJ2-7, with D perhaps matching TRBD1 (6 bases). CDR3 size: 14 residues. V was pared by 5 bases and J by 1 base, with 15 bases between. Looked up from germline, CDR1 is DFQATT and CDR2 is SNEGSKA (reference sequence). The CDR3 reads CSAVTDRLSYEQYF. The CDR3 nucleotides are TGCAGTGCTGTAACTGACAGGCTATCCTACGAGCAGTACTTC.

V and J are TRBV9 and TRBJ1-4; D gene ambiguous. Germline lookup yields CDR1 SGDLS and CDR2 YYNGEE. V lost 2 bases and J lost 5, with 4 bases in between. The CDR3 totals 12 residues. CDR3 in amino acids: CASSVGNEKLFF. In DNA, the CDR3 is TGTGCCAGCAGCGTCGGGAATGAAAAACTGTTTTTT.

The V and J genes are TRBV14 and TRBJ1-2; D is undetermined. CDR3 size: 16 residues. Trimming took 2 bases from V and 4 from J, leaving 17 bases between them. Looked up from germline, CDR1 is SGHDN and CDR2 is FVKESK. The CDR3 reads CASSQKSKGPFYGYTF. CDR3 bases: TGTGCCAGCAGCCAAAAATCCAAGGGTCCCTTCTATGGCTACACCTTC.

This chain uses TRBV29-1 with TRBJ2-7; TRBD2 aligns across 12 bases. The germline gives CDR1 SQVTM, CDR2 ANQGSEA. The CDR3 extends over 14 amino acids. Trimming took 7 bases from V and 6 from J; bases not matched to a gene: 10. The CDR3 protein is CSAQGLAGGPEQYF. CDR3 nucleotides: TGCAGCGCCCAGGGGCTAGCGGGAGGGCCCGAGCAGTACTTC.

V is TRBV4-1 and J is TRBJ2-3, with D possibly TRBD2 on 5 matching bases. Trimming removed 1 base from V and 6 bases from J, with 11 bases in between. The length of the CDR3 is 14 residues. The germline V gene encodes CDR1 MGHRA and CDR2 YSYEKL. This chain's CDR3 is CASSQVLVPDTQYF. The CDR3 DNA reads TGCGCCAGCAGCCAAGTACTAGTCCCTGATACGCAGTATTTT.

V and J are TRBV24-1 and TRBJ2-3, with unresolved D. CDR3 size: 15 residues. Germline assignment: CDR1 KGHDR and CDR2 SFDVKD. V shed 3 bases and J shed 0 bases, with 9 bases lying between them. CDR3 in amino acids: CATSDPYKSTDTQYF. CDR3 bases: TGTGCCACCAGTGATCCCTACAAAAGCACAGATACGCAGTATTTT.

The chain has TRBV6-1 and TRBJ2-5; the D gene is possibly TRBD2 (5 bases). This CDR3 is built from 15 residues. Trimming cost V 7 bases and J 1 base, with 16 bases left between them. Germline-derived CDR1 and CDR2 are MNHNS and SASEGT. This CDR3 is CASKENPGFQETQYF. The CDR3 bases are TGTGCCAGCAAGGAAAACCCGGGGTTCCAAGAGACCCAGTACTTC.

This clonotype is labeled as medium-sized. This chain connects TRBV9 to TRBJ2-5; no definite D call. This CDR3 is 15 amino acids long. Trimming removed 0 bases from V and 5 bases from J, with 14 bases in between. The germline V gene has CDR1 SGDLS and CDR2 YYNGEE. The CDR3 DNA is TGTGCCAGCAGCGTAGAGGCAAAAAGTGGGGAGACCCAGTACTTC. Encoded protein: CASSVEAKSGETQYF.

The V and J genes are TRBV11-3 and TRBJ1-1; maybe TRBD1 (5 bases). Germline-derived CDR1 and CDR2 are SGHNT and YENEEA. V gave up 5 bases and J gave up 0 bases, with 19 bases separating them. This CDR3 is built from 17 residues. The CDR3 coding sequence is TGTGCCAGCAGCCTCCGCGGGGGTCAGACGTTGAACACTGAAGCTTTCTTT. Protein: CASSLRGGQTLNTEAFF. Combining the CDR3 with reference TRBV11-3 and TRBJ1-1 gives the whole variable domain EAGVVQSPRYKIIEKKQPVAFWCNPISGHNTLYWYLQNLGQGPELLIRYENEEAVDDSQLPKDRFSAERLKGVDSTLKIQPAELGDSAVYLCASSLRGGQTLNTEAFFGQGTRLTVV.

The rearrangement uses TRBV11-2 and TRBJ2-1; D unclear. V was pared by 1 base and J by 5 bases, with 6 bases between. The CDR3 spans 13 residues. The V gene's germline CDR1 is SGHAT and CDR2 FQNNGV. In DNA form, the CDR3 reads TGTGCCAGCAGCTTAGTAATGGACAATGAGCAGTTCTTC. Translation gives CASSLVMDNEQFF.

The chain combines TRBV29-1 with TRBJ2-3; TRBD2 is a possible D gene (5 bases). CDR3 length equals 14 residues. From germline, CDR1 is SQVTM and CDR2 ANQGSEA. The germline V and J ends were trimmed by 4 bases and 0 bases, with 11 bases remaining between them. The CDR3 DNA reads as TGCAGCGTTGGACTACTTAGGAGCACAGATACGCAGTATTTT. Its protein product is CSVGLLRSTDTQYF.

The chain carries TRBV2 and TRBJ1-2, with D tentatively TRBD1 (5 bases). CDR1 is SNHLY and CDR2 is FYNNEI in the germline V gene. The CDR3 extends over 13 amino acids. The V end was cut by 5 bases, the J end by 7 bases, with 14 bases between. This CDR3 is CASSPIGDRGYTF. The CDR3 DNA reads as TGTGCCAGCAGTCCAATAGGGGATCGTGGCTACACCTTC.

The chain links TRBV6-2 or TRBV6-3 to TRBJ2-7; 9 bases line up with TRBD2. With 0 bases clipped from V and 5 bases from J, the junction kept 11 bases outside the gene matches. CDR1 and CDR2 from the germline V gene are MNHEY and SVGEGT. The CDR3 has 17 amino acids. The CDR3 here is CASSYSGLARIGNEQYF. In DNA, the CDR3 is TGTGCCAGCAGTTACTCCGGACTAGCGAGAATTGGGAACGAGCAGTACTTC.

The chain is built from TRBV10-3 and TRBJ2-6, with D possibly being TRBD2 (5 bases). This CDR3 is 12 amino acids long. Germline V gene sequence: CDR1 ENHRY, CDR2 SYGVKD. CDR3 nucleotides: TGTGCGGTCTCGGGAGGGGCCAACGTCCTGACTTTC. It specifies CAVSGGANVLTF.